This TCR beta chain appears in the sequencing data of a study of OX40 agonist ivuxolimab in advanced cancers. Overall study: Patients assigned to dose escalation were diagnosed with hepatocellular carcinoma, melanoma, renal cell or head and neck cancer. Three partial responders included one hepatocellular carcinoma patient and two cutaneous melanoma patients.

Libraries were prepared by immunoSEQ multiplex PCR; TCRdb keeps only in-frame clonotypes and omits some of them. The sample yields some 54,000 clones, over 70% seen once. Trimming pared 6 bases from V and 1 base from J, leaving 15 bases between. The CDR3 is 15 residues long. CDR1 and CDR2 from the germline V gene are MDHEN and SYDVKM. Findings and limits, study-wide: Averaged across samples, CD8+ T cells carried more expanded clones than CD4+ did. CD4+ and CD8+ blood T cells expanded clonally by week 6 at 0.1 to 3.0 mg/kg.

Regarding this clone: Its antigen is unidentified.

Source: CD4+ or CD8+ T cells sorted from blood, taken in a trial of the OX40 agonist ivuxolimab. The J gene is TRBJ1-1, the V gene TRBV28; D might be TRBD1 (5 bases). The TCR comes from an adult with an advanced solid tumor such as melanoma, head and neck, liver or kidney cancer. Written as DNA, the CDR3 is TGTGCCAGCAGCCCCCCGGACGGGGCGAACACTGAAGCTTTCTTT. Translated: CASSPPDGANTEAFF.